These 8 T cell receptor beta chains were sequenced from one sample in a study of CD8 T cells in Susac syndrome. RNA in amounts of about 0.45 to 1 ug was reverse transcribed with random hexamers. TCRdb re-analysed the immunoSEQ multiplex PCR reads in MiXCR, keeping a single row per CDR3 protein. The sample contains approximately 160,000 distinct CDR3 sequences, 85% to 95% of which appear only once. Sequencing was performed on CD4+ T cells from PBMCs. The receptors shown here come from a human donor with multiple sclerosis.

The chain combines TRBV3-1 with TRBJ1-1; D is undetermined. V was trimmed by 4 bases and J by 5 bases, leaving 11 bases between them. The CDR3 is 13 residues long. Germline CDR1 reads LGHDT; CDR2 reads YNNKEL (reference sequence). For the CDR3, the DNA is TGTGCCAGCAGCCCTTCGTGGGGAACTGAAGCTTTCTTT. Amino acids: CASSPSWGTEAFF. Full variable domain (missing parts from reference TRBV3-1 and TRBJ1-1): DTAVSQTPKYLVTQMGNDKSIKCEQNLGHDTMYWYKQDSKKFLKIMFSYNNKELIINETVPNRFSPKSPDKAHLNLHINSLELGDSAVYFCASSPSWGTEAFFGQGTRLTVV.

This clonotype was detected only a few times. V usage is TRBV18 and J usage is TRBJ2-6, with D possibly being TRBD1 (5 bases). Per the germline V gene, CDR1 is KGHSH and CDR2 is LQKENI. This CDR3 has 15 amino acids. The V and J ends lost 3 bases and 0 bases respectively, with 6 bases between them. Here the CDR3 reads CASSPQGSGANVLTF. The CDR3 nucleotides read TGTGCCAGCTCACCCCAGGGCTCTGGGGCCAACGTCCTGACTTTC.

This rearrangement joins TRBV5-4 to TRBJ1-2; 9 positions agree with TRBD1. In germline, CDR1 is SGHNT, CDR2 YYREEE (reference sequence). The length of the CDR3 is 14 residues. V gave up 5 bases and J gave up 2 bases; unmatched junction bases: 4. Here the CDR3 reads CASRVTGGNYGYTF. CDR3 DNA: TGTGCCAGCAGAGTGACAGGGGGGAACTATGGCTACACCTTC.

The V and J genes are TRBV3-1 and TRBJ1-1; D is unresolved. From germline, CDR1 is LGHDT and CDR2 YNNKEL (reference sequence). This CDR3 spans 11 amino acids. The V and J ends lost 2 bases and 7 bases respectively, with 5 bases between them. CDR3 region: CASSQSNEAFF. In DNA form, the CDR3 reads TGTGCCAGCAGCCAATCAAATGAAGCTTTCTTT.

This chain connects TRBV20-1 to TRBJ2-5; D possibly uses TRBD1 or TRBD2 (5 bases each). V was shortened by 8 bases and J by 7 bases, with 23 bases between the two germline ends. This CDR3 region has 14 residues. CDR1 and CDR2 from the germline V gene are DFQATT and SNEGSKA (reference sequence). Here the CDR3 reads CSPEGQGRAGTQYF. The CDR3 bases are TGCAGTCCCGAGGGCCAGGGAAGGGCCGGGACCCAGTACTTC.

CDR3 nucleotides: TGCGCCAGCAGCCCGGGGACAGGGTACAATCAGCCCCAGCATTTT. This codes for CASSPGTGYNQPQHF. The chain uses TRBV5-1 and TRBJ1-5, with 9 bases lining up with TRBD1. V shed 4 bases, J shed 3 bases, and the junction held 5 bases outside the gene matches. The CDR3 has 15 amino acids. CDR1 is SGHRS, CDR2 YFSETQ, per germline. The variable domain in full, with the rest retrieved from reference TRBV5-1 and TRBJ1-5, is KAGVTQTPRYLIKTRGQQVTLSCSPISGHRSVSWYQQTPGQGLQFLFEYFSETQRNKGNFPGRFSGRQFSNSRSEMNVSTLELGDSALYLCASSPGTGYNQPQHFGDGTRLSIL.

The J gene is TRBJ2-1, the V gene TRBV5-1; D is perhaps TRBD1 (5 bases). CDR3 length: 15 residues. CDR1 is SGHRS, CDR2 YFSETQ, per germline. V lost 0 bases and J lost 5, with 12 bases in between. This CDR3 reads CASSLDQGTHNEQFF. CDR3 coding DNA: TGCGCCAGCAGCTTGGATCAGGGAACCCACAATGAGCAGTTCTTC.

The chain carries TRBV10-1 and TRBJ2-7; D gene ambiguous. CDR1 is WNHNN and CDR2 is SYGVQD in the germline V gene (reference sequence). The CDR3 length is 13 residues. The V end was cut by 0 bases, the J end by 5 bases, with 8 bases between. The DNA of the CDR3 is TGCGCCAGCAGTGAGTCGGCGAGCCACGAGCAGTACTTC. Its protein is CASSESASHEQYF.